These 8 T cell receptor beta chains were sequenced from one sample in a study of blood T cell repertoires in COVID-19. Here immunoSEQ multiplex PCR was the method, and the copy in TCRdb shows in-frame clones only, minus some. The sample has 150,000 to 200,000 clones, roughly nine tenths seen once. Specimen: PBMCs or T cells enriched from blood (not recorded which). These receptors were taken from a human donor with acute COVID-19. The donor label of this sample is uncertain.

The genes are TRBV5-1 and TRBJ1-1; a weak D match, TRBD1 (6 bases). Trimming left V 4 bases short and J 2 bases short, with 15 bases between. Germline V lookup: CDR1 SGHRS, CDR2 YFSETQ. The CDR3 contains 15 residues. The CDR3 DNA sequence: TGCGCCAGCAGCCCGGGGTCAGGGGCTAACACTGAAGCTTTCTTT. Amino acids: CASSPGSGANTEAFF.

J is TRBJ1-5 and V is TRBV15; possible D gene TRBD1, 5 bases. The CDR3 loop spans 15 amino acids. V was trimmed by 0 bases and J by 5 bases, leaving 11 bases between them. Per the germline V gene, CDR1 is LNHNV and CDR2 is YYDKDF (reference sequence). This chain's CDR3 is CATSRDLRRDQPQHF. The CDR3 bases are TGTGCCACCAGCAGAGATCTCCGCAGGGATCAGCCCCAGCATTTT.

This sequence joins TRBV18 and TRBJ1-1; D is uncertain. The CDR3 is made up of 14 amino acids. V lost 2 bases, J lost 3 bases, and 10 bases lay in between. The germline V gene has CDR1 KGHSH and CDR2 LQKENI. CDR3 in amino acids: CASSPYEVDTEAFF. The CDR3 nucleotides read TGTGCCAGCTCACCATATGAGGTCGACACTGAAGCTTTCTTT.

This chain uses TRBV7-2 with TRBJ1-2; 9 positions match TRBD1. Unmatched junction bases numbered 11, after V lost 4 bases and J lost 8 bases. CDR3 length equals 15 residues. CDR1 is SGHTA and CDR2 is FQGNSA in the germline V gene. DNA of the CDR3: TGTGCCAGCAGCTCCGGGACAGGGATAGTCGGGGGCTACACCTTC. Encoded protein: CASSSGTGIVGGYTF.

J is TRBJ2-5 and V is TRBV18, with 10 bases that match TRBD1. The CDR3 has 15 residues. Looked up from germline, CDR1 is KGHSH and CDR2 is LQKENI. With V trimmed by 4 bases and J by 1 base, 3 bases remained unmatched. The CDR3, as DNA: TGTGCCAGCTCACGACAGGGGGCCGGCCAAGAGACCCAGTACTTC. This sequence encodes CASSRQGAGQETQYF.

In DNA, the CDR3 is TGTGCCAGCTCACCCCCTGGGCCTACCCAAGAGACCCAGTACTTC. It is translated as CASSPPGPTQETQYF. The chain couples TRBV18 to TRBJ2-5; D not certain. Germline lookup yields CDR1 KGHSH and CDR2 LQKENI. The CDR3 has 15 amino acids. V was pared by 3 bases and J by 1 base, with 12 bases between.

This clone was found once. The rearrangement uses TRBV10-3 and TRBJ2-5; TRBD1 is a possible D gene (5 bases). With 4 bases removed from V and 3 bases from J, the gap between germline ends came to 6 bases. The CDR3 runs 12 residues. In germline, CDR1 is ENHRY, CDR2 SYGVKD. The DNA of the CDR3 is TGTGCCATCAGTGGGGGCAAAGAGACCCAGTACTTC. It yields the protein CAISGGKETQYF.

The V call is TRBV7-9, the J call TRBJ2-3, with 12 bases lining up with TRBD2. The ends lost 1 base at V and 9 bases at J; junction bases unmatched: 8. The CDR3 has 16 amino acids. From germline, CDR1 is SEHNR and CDR2 FQNEAQ (reference sequence). CDR3 DNA sequence: TGTGCCAGCAGCTTAGGGCTAGCGGGGGGGCCCGAGACGCAGTATTTT. This codes for CASSLGLAGGPETQYF. Filled out from reference TRBV7-9 and TRBJ2-3, the complete variable domain reads DTGVSQNPRHKITKRGQNVTFRCDPISEHNRLYWYRQTLGQGPEFLTYFQNEAQLEKSRLLSDRFSAERPKGSFSTLEIQRTEQGDSAMYLCASSLGLAGGPETQYFGPGTRLTVL.